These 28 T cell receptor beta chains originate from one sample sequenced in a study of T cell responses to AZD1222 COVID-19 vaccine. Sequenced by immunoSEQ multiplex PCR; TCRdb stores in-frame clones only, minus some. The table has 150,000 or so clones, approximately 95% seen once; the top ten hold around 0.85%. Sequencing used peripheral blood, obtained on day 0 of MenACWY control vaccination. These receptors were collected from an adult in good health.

The CDR3 nucleotides are TGTGCCAGCAGCTTGCAGGCGGGAGTACACAATGAGCAGTTCTTC. It codes for CASSLQAGVHNEQFF. V and J are TRBV5-4 and TRBJ2-1; 7 bases map to TRBD2. CDR3 size: 15 residues. J lost 5 bases, V lost 1 base, and 6 bases had no gene match. The germline V gene has CDR1 SGHNT and CDR2 YYREEE (reference sequence).

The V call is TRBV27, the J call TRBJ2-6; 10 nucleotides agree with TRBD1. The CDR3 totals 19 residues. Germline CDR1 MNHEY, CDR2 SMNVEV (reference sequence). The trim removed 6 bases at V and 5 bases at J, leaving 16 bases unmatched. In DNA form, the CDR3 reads TGTGCCAGCAGCCCACGGGACAGGGGAAACCTCTGGAGGGCCAACGTCCTGACTTTC. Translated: CASSPRDRGNLWRANVLTF.

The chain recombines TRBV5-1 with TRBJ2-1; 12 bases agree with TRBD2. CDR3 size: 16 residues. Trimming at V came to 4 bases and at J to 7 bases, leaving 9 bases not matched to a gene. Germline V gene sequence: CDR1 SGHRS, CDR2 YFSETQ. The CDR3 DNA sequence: TGCGCCAGCAGCATAAAGGGACTAGCGGGTGGGAATGAGCAGTTCTTC. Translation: CASSIKGLAGGNEQFF. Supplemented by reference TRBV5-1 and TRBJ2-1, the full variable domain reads KAGVTQTPRYLIKTRGQQVTLSCSPISGHRSVSWYQQTPGQGLQFLFEYFSETQRNKGNFPGRFSGRQFSNSRSEMNVSTLELGDSALYLCASSIKGLAGGNEQFFGPGTRLTVL.

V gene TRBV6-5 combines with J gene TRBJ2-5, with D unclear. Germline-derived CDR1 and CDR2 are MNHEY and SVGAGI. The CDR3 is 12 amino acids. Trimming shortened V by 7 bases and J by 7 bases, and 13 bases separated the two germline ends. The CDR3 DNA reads TGTGCCAGCACTCCAGACCGAGGGACCCAGTACTTC. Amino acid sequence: CASTPDRGTQYF.

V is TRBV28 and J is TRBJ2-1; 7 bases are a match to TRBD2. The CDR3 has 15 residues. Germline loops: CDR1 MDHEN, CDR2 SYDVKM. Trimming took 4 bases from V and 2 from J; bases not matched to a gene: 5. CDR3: CASSSAGNTYNEQFF. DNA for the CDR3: TGTGCCAGCAGTTCAGCGGGAAATACCTACAATGAGCAGTTCTTC.

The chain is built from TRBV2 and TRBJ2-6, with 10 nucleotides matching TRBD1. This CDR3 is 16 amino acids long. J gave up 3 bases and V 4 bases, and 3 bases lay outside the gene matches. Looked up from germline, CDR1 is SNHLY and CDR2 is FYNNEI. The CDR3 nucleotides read TGTGCCAGCAGTGGGGACAGGGGAAGTGGGGCCAACGTCCTGACTTTC. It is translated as CASSGDRGSGANVLTF.

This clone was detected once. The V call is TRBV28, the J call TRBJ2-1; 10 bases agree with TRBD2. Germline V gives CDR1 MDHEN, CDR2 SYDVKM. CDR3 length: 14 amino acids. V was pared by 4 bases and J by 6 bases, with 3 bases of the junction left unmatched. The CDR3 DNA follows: TGTGCCAGCAGTTCTCTAGCGGGAGCCAATGAGCAGTTCTTC. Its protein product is CASSSLAGANEQFF. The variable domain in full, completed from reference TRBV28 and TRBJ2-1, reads DVKVTQSSRYLVKRTGEKVFLECVQDMDHENMFWYRQDPGLGLRLIYFSYDVKMKEKGDIPEGYSVSREKKERFSLILESASTNQTSMYLCASSSLAGANEQFFGPGTRLTVL.

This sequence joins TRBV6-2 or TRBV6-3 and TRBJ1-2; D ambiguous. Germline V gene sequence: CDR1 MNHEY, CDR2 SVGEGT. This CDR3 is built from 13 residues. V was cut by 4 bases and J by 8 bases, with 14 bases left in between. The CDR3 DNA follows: TGTGCCAGCAGTTTTACATCTGAAGGAGGCTACACCTTC. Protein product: CASSFTSEGGYTF.

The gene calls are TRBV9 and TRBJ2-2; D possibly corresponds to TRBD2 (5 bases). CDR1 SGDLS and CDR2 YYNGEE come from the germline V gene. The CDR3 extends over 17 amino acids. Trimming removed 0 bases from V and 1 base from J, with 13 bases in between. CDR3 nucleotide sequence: TGTGCCAGCAGCGTAGCTGTATACCGGGGGAACACCGGGGAGCTGTTTTTT. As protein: CASSVAVYRGNTGELFF.

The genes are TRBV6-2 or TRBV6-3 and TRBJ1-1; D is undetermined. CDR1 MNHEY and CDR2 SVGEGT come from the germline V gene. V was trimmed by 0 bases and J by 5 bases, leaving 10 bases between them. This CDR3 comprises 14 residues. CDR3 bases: TGTGCCAGCAGTTACTCTACTATTGGGACTGAAGCTTTCTTT. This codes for CASSYSTIGTEAFF.

Here the CDR3 DNA reads TGCAGTGCTAGTAATCTTACGGGGGAGACCCAGTACTTC. The encoded protein is CSASNLTGETQYF. This chain connects TRBV20-1 to TRBJ2-5; TRBD2 is a possible D gene (5 bases). The CDR3 spans 13 residues. Germline CDR1 DFQATT, CDR2 SNEGSKA (reference sequence). Between the trimmed V and J ends, which lost 3 bases and 5 bases, there was a span of 13 bases.

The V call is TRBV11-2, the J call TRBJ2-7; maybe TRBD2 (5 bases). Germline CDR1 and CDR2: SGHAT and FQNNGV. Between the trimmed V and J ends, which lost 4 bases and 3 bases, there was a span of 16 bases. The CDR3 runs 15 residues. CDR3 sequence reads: CASSSLGNILYEQYF. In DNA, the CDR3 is TGTGCCAGCAGCTCACTAGGGAACATACTCTACGAGCAGTACTTC.

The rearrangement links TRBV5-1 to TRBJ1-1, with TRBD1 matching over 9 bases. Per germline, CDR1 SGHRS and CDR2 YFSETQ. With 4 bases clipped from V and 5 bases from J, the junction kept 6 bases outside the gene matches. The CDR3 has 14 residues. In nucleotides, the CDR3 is TGCGCCAGCAGCCCGGGGACAGGGTGGACTGAAGCTTTCTTT. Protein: CASSPGTGWTEAFF.

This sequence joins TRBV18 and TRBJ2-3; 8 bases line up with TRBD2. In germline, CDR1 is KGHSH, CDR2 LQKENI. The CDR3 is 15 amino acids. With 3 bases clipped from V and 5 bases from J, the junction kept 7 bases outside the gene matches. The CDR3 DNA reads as TGTGCCAGCTCACCGGTAGCGGGGCAGGGAGATACGCAGTATTTT. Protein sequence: CASSPVAGQGDTQYF.

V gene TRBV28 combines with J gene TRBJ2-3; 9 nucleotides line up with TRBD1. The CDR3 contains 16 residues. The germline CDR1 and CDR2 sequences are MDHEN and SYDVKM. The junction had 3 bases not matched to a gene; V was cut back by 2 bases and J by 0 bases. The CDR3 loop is CASSLGTGPSTDTQYF. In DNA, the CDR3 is TGTGCCAGCAGTTTAGGGACAGGGCCCAGCACAGATACGCAGTATTTT.

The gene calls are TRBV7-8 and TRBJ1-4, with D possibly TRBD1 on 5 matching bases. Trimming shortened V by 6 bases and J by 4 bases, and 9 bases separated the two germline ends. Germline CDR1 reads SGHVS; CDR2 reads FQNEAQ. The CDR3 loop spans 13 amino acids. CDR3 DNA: TGTGCCAGCAGAGGGGACTATAATGAAAAACTGTTTTTT. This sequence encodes CASRGDYNEKLFF.

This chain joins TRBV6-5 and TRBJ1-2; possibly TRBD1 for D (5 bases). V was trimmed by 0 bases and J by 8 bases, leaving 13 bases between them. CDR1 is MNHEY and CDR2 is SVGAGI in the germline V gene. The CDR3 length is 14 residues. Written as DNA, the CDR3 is TGTGCCAGCAGTTACTCCGCAGGGACGGACGGCTACACCTTC. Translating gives CASSYSAGTDGYTF.

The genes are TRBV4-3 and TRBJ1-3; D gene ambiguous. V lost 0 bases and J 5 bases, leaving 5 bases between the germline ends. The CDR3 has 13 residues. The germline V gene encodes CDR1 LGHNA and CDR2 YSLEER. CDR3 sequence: CASSQEERNTIYF. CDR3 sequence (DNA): TGCGCCAGCAGCCAAGAGGAGAGAAACACCATATATTTT.

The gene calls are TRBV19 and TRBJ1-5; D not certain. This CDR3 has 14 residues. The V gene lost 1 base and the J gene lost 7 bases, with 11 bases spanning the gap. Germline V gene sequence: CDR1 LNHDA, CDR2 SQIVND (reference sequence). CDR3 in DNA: TGTGCCAGTAGTATAGGGGCAGGCCCCCAGCCCCAGCATTTT. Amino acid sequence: CASSIGAGPQPQHF.

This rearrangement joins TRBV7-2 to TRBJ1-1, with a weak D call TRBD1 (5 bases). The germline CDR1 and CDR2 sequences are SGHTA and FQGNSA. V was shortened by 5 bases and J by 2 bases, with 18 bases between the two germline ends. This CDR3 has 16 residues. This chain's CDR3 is CASSPFSRDGNTEAFF. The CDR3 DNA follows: TGTGCCAGCAGCCCTTTCAGTCGGGACGGAAACACTGAAGCTTTCTTT.

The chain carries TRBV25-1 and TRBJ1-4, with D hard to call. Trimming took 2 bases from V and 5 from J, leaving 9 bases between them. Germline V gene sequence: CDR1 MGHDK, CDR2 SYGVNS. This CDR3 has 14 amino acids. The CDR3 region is CASSERYRNEKLFF. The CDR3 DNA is TGTGCCAGCAGTGAAAGGTACCGAAATGAAAAACTGTTTTTT.

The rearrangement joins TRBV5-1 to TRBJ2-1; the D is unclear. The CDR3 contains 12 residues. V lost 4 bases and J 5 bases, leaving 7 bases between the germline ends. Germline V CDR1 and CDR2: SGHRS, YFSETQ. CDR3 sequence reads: CASSLENNEQFF. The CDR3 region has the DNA TGCGCCAGCAGCCTGGAGAACAATGAGCAGTTCTTC.

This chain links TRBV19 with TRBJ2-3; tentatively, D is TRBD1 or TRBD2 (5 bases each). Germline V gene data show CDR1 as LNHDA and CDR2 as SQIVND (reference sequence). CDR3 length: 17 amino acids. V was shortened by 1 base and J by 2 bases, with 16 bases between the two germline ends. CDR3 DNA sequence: TGTGCCAGTAGTATAGTCGGTCAGGGAGTTAACACAGATACGCAGTATTTT. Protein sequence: CASSIVGQGVNTDTQYF. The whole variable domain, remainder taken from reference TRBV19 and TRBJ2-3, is DGGITQSPKYLFRKEGQNVTLSCEQNLNHDAMYWYRQDPGQGLRLIYYSQIVNDFQKGDIAEGYSVSREKKESFPLTVTSAQKNPTAFYLCASSIVGQGVNTDTQYFGPGTRLTVL.

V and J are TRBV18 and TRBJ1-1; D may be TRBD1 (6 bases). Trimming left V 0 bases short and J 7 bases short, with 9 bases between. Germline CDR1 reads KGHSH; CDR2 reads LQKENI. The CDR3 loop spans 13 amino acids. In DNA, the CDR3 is TGTGCCAGCTCACCACCGGGGGCAGATGAAGCTTTCTTT. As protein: CASSPPGADEAFF.

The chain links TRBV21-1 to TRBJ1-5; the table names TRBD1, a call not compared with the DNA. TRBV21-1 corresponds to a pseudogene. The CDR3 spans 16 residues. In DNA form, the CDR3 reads TGTGCCAGCAGCAAAGCGCTCAGGGTTAGCAATCAGCCCCAGCATTTT. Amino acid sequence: CASSKALRVSNQPQHF.

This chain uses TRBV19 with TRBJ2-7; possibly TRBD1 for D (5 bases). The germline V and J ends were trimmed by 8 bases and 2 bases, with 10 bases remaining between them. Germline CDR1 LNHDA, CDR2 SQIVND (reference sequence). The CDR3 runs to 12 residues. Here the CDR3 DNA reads TGTGCCAGTCAGGGAAACGCCTACGAGCAGTACTTC. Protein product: CASQGNAYEQYF.

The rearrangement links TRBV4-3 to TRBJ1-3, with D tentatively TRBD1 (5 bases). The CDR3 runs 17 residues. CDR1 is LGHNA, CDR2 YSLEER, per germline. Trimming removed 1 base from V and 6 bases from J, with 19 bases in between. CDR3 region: CASSQVWDGSLQNTIYF. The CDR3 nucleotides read TGCGCCAGCAGCCAAGTTTGGGACGGATCTCTCCAAAACACCATATATTTT.

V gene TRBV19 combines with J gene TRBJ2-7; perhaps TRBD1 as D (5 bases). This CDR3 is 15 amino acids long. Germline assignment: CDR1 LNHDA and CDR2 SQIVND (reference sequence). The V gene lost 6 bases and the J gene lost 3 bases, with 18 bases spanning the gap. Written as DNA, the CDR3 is TGTGCCAGTAGAAAGGTAGGGGATCTGGGCTACGAGCAGTACTTC. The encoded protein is CASRKVGDLGYEQYF.